This T cell receptor beta chain was documented in a study of T cells in Graves' hyperthyroidism and ophthalmopathy. From RNA transcripts, TCR beta CDR3 regions were amplified. Initially, a first-round RT-PCR of the TCR CDR3 employed the HTBI primer set. TCRdb processed the multiplex PCR reads anew with MiXCR; each CDR3 protein has one entry. Here the sample spans under 350,000 distinct CDR3 sequences, over 15% being singletons. Whole-study findings and limits: Blood also carried most thyroid clonotypes expanded above 0.001.

Germline CDR1 SGHRS, CDR2 YFSETQ. V was shortened by 1 base and J by 0 bases, with 8 bases between the two germline ends. The length of the CDR3 is 16 residues. Of note for this clonotype: Its antigen is as yet unknown.

Diagnosis rested on symptoms, serum thyroxine and TRAb, thyroid ultrasound, and orbital computed tomography. The chain is built from TRBV5-1 and TRBJ1-6, with D unclear. The specimen was blood. The sequence was collected from a woman between 55 and 75 years old with Graves' ophthalmopathy. The CDR3, as DNA: TGCGCCAGCAGCTTGACGGCAGGCTCCTATAATTCACCCCTCCACTTT. Its protein is CASSLTAGSYNSPLHF. The full variable domain, completed using reference TRBV5-1 and TRBJ1-6, is KAGVTQTPRYLIKTRGQQVTLSCSPISGHRSVSWYQQTPGQGLQFLFEYFSETQRNKGNFPGRFSGRQFSNSRSEMNVSTLELGDSALYLCASSLTAGSYNSPLHFGNGTRLTVT.